A selection of T cell receptor beta chains follows, all from one sample in a study of cytomegalovirus exposure and HLA in healthy donors. Assay used: immunoSEQ multiplex PCR; TCRdb lists only in-frame clones, some missing. The sample shows around 190,000 clones, more than 75% of them seen only once. Sequenced: PBMCs. These receptors came from a man younger than 45 in good health and CMV-seropositive. The CDR3 runs from the conserved cysteine through the conserved F or W. A D gene is named only where the DNA matches it firmly. Size values are once, few and many counts, or a class for expanded clones, and some rows have none.

v_call,d_call,j_call,clone_size,cdr3_aa,cdr3_nt
TRBV6-5,NA,TRBJ2-7,once,CASSPDSLRYEQYF,TGTGCCAGCAGCCCCGACAGCCTTCGTTACGAGCAGTACTTC
TRBV18,TRBD1,TRBJ1-1,NA,CASSPQGAATEAFF,TGTGCCAGCTCACCACAGGGGGCGGCCACTGAAGCTTTCTTT
TRBV18,TRBD1,TRBJ1-1,NA,CASSPQIGQGGTEAFF,TGTGCCAGCTCACCACAAATTGGACAGGGAGGAACTGAAGCTTTCTTT
TRBV15,NA,TRBJ1-1,NA,CATSRDRGATEAFF,TGTGCCACCAGCAGAGATAGAGGGGCGACTGAAGCTTTCTTT
TRBV5-4,TRBD2,TRBJ2-5,NA,CASTREGRQETQYF,TGTGCCAGCACCCGGGAGGGGCGCCAAGAGACCCAGTACTTC
TRBV5-1,NA,TRBJ2-3,NA,CASSLDPSIDTQYF,TGCGCCAGCAGCTTGGATCCTAGTATAGATACGCAGTATTTT
TRBV2,NA,TRBJ1-2,NA,CASRVGPVNYGYTF,TGTGCCAGCAGGGTGGGACCGGTAAATTACGGCTACACCTTC
TRBV19,TRBD1,TRBJ1-2,NA,CASSLGQDLSYGYTF,TGTGCCAGTAGCCTGGGACAGGACCTTTCCTATGGCTACACCTTC
TRBV27,NA,TRBJ2-1,NA,CASSPHTQGNEQFF,TGTGCCAGCAGTCCACATACACAGGGAAATGAGCAGTTCTTC
TRBV11-2,NA,TRBJ1-2,NA,CASSSGHLLYGYTF,TGTGCCAGCAGCTCGGGACACCTTCTCTATGGCTACACCTTC
TRBV5-1,TRBD1,TRBJ2-3,NA,CASSFGTGGPDTQYF,TGCGCCAGCAGCTTTGGGACAGGGGGACCAGATACGCAGTATTTT
TRBV5-1,TRBD2,TRBJ2-1,NA,CASSLAFGGSYNEQFF,TGCGCCAGCAGCTTGGCGTTCGGCGGGAGCTACAATGAGCAGTTCTTC
TRBV23-1,NA,TRBJ2-7,NA,CASSQTEQYF,TGCGCCAGCAGTCAAACCGAGCAGTACTTC
TRBV28,NA,TRBJ2-4,NA,CASSSGVSAKNIQYF,TGTGCCAGCAGTTCCGGGGTGTCAGCCAAAAACATTCAGTACTTC
TRBV11-3,NA,TRBJ1-1,NA,CASSLSPEGGSTGAFF,TGTGCCAGCAGCTTAAGCCCCGAGGGTGGGTCTACGGGAGCTTTCTTT
TRBV7-2,NA,TRBJ1-3,NA,CASSSNGAGPGNTIYF,TGTGCCAGCAGCTCAAATGGAGCCGGGCCTGGAAACACCATATATTTT
TRBV27,TRBD1,TRBJ2-3,NA,CASSLGDSRTDTQYF,TGTGCCAGCAGTTTGGGGGACAGCCGCACAGATACGCAGTATTTT
TRBV5-6,NA,TRBJ1-6,once,CASAWWARYNSPLHF,TGTGCCAGCGCTTGGTGGGCCCGGTATAATTCACCCCTCCACTTT
TRBV7-3,TRBD2,TRBJ2-3,NA,CASSAILAGGSTDTQYF,TGTGCCAGCAGCGCAATCCTAGCGGGGGGGAGCACAGATACGCAGTATTTT
TRBV13,TRBD2,TRBJ2-7,NA,CASSLGGREGHYEQYF,TGTGCCAGCAGCCTCGGGGGGCGGGAGGGCCACTACGAGCAGTACTTC
TRBV6-6,NA,TRBJ2-7,NA,CASSYSESREQYF,TGTGCCAGCAGTTACTCGGAATCGCGCGAGCAGTACTTC
TRBV14,NA,TRBJ2-5,NA,CASSQDLFREETQYF,TGTGCCAGCAGCCAAGATCTTTTCAGGGAGGAGACCCAGTACTTC
TRBV5-6,NA,TRBJ1-5,NA,CASSWGGGSNQPQHF,TGTGCCAGCAGCTGGGGCGGGGGAAGCAATCAGCCCCAGCATTTT
TRBV29-1,NA,TRBJ2-1,NA,CSVDRYNEQFF,TGCAGCGTTGACCGGTACAATGAGCAGTTCTTC
TRBV7-3,NA,TRBJ2-6,NA,CASSLTGVAANVLTF,TGTGCCAGCAGCTTAACAGGGGTAGCAGCCAACGTCCTGACTTTC
TRBV18,NA,TRBJ2-7,few,CASSAGSSYEQYF,TGTGCCAGCTCAGCAGGGAGCTCCTACGAGCAGTACTTC
TRBV6-4,TRBD1,TRBJ2-1,NA,CASSDRDRGYNEQFF,TGTGCCAGCAGTGACAGGGACAGGGGATACAATGAGCAGTTCTTC
TRBV2,NA,TRBJ1-4,NA,CASSDRGLANEKLFF,TGTGCCAGCAGTGACAGGGGCCTCGCTAATGAAAAACTGTTTTTT
TRBV28,NA,TRBJ1-5,NA,CASTPLTASEPQHF,TGTGCCAGCACCCCTTTAACAGCCAGTGAGCCCCAGCATTTT